This T cell receptor (beta chain) was recorded in a study of a mutant IDH1 vaccine in newly diagnosed glioma. Time point of the sample: baseline, week 1 (first vaccination visit). Described treatment: pre-vaccination baseline after standard-of-care therapy. The CDR3 is 14 amino acids. The V end was cut by 6 bases, the J end by 2 bases, with 15 bases between. Germline V gives CDR1 SQVTM, CDR2 ANQGSEA. Here immunoSEQ multiplex PCR was the method, and the copy in TCRdb shows in-frame clones only, minus some. Found here are 35,000 to 40,000 clones, about 73% of them singletons; the top ten hold approximately 8.4%.

The V gene is TRBV29-1, the J gene TRBJ2-3, with TRBD2 as a possible D gene (6 bases). This receptor was identified in a man aged 35 to 55 with glioma. Some clones in this sample may be carry-over from other donors' samples. The input for sequencing was PBMCs, taken from a glioma patient treated with radiotherapy, temozolomide or both. CDR3 region: CSVLPGLNTDTQYF. DNA for the CDR3: TGCAGCGTCCTCCCGGGACTTAACACAGATACGCAGTATTTT.